What follows describes a single T cell receptor beta chain. Its antigen is undetermined. A much larger clone lies a single base off, so this may be a read error. The data belong to a study of tumor-infiltrating lymphocytes in primary liver carcinoma. Looking at the study overall: Sequencing of the samples generated roughly 3.5 to 7.5 million productive TCRbeta reads, with similar yields across tissue types.

The study co-extracted DNA and RNA from roughly 20-30 mg of unsorted bulk tissue. TCR beta cDNA was prepared out of roughly 490 ng total RNA by means of a constant-region primer. For TCR beta, libraries were produced by three nested multiplex PCR rounds using slightly modified ARM-PCR. The two initial PCR rounds, ten to eleven cycles each, used TRBV1-TRBV30 forward and C-beta reverse primers. MiXCR, run by TCRdb on the multiplex PCR reads, gives a single entry per CDR3 protein. The sample has tens of thousands of distinct CDR3 sequences, around 78% seen once. Germline CDR1 and CDR2: SGHRS and YFSETQ. The CDR3 runs to 13 residues. The study, taken as a whole, reports: When set against blood, tumors had a significantly higher top-250-clone fraction (p = 0.039).

The sequencing input was liver tumor tissue from sampling region 3. Subset given: tumor region T3, left-lateral pole. The clonotype originates from a man aged 35-49 years with primary liver carcinoma and hepatitis B virus infection. The genes are TRBV5-1 and TRBJ1-1, with D uncertain. The CDR3 nucleotides read TGCGCCAGCAGCTTGGATGGGTACACTGAAGGTTTCTTT. Translation: CASSLDGYTEGFF.